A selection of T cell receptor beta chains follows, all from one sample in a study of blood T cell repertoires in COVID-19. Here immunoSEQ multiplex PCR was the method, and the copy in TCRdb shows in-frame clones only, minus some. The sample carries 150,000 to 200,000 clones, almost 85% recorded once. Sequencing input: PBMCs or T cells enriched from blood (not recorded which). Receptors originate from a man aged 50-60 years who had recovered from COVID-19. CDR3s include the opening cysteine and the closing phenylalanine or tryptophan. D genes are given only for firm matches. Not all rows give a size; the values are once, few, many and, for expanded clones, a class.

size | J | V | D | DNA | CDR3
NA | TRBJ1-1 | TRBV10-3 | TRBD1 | TGTGCCATCAGGGGACAGGAAGTGAACACTGAAGCTTTCTTT | CAIRGQEVNTEAFF
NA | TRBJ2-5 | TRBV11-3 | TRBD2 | TGTGCCAGCAGCTCTCGGGGAGGGGCAGCTGAAGAGACCCAGTACTTC | CASSSRGGAAEETQYF
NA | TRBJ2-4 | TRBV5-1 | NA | TGCGCCAGCAGCTTGGCCTTAGAGCTCAAAAACATTCAGTACTTC | CASSLALELKNIQYF
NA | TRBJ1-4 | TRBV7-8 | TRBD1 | TGTGCCAGCAGCTTCCAATCGTCGGGGGACAGGATTTTT | CASSFQSSGDRIF
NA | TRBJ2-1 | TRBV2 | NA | TGTGCCAGCAGAGGCCGAGGGGGTGGCTACAATGAGCAGTTCTTC | CASRGRGGGYNEQFF
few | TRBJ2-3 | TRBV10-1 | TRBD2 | TGCGCCAGCATTTGGACTAGCGAAGCAGATACGCAGTATTTT | CASIWTSEADTQYF
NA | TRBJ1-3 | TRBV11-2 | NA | TGTGCCAGCAGCTGGGCTTCTGGAAACACCATATATTTT | CASSWASGNTIYF
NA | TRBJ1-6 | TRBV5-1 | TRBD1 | TGCGCCAGCAGCGTGGGACAGGGGGCGATAAATAATTCACCCCTCCACTTT | CASSVGQGAINNSPLHF
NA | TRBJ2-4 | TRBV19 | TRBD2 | TGTGCCAGTAGTATTTCGCTAGCGGGAGGGCGGTTTAAAAACATTCAGTACTTC | CASSISLAGGRFKNIQYF
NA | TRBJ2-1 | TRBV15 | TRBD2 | TGTGCCACCAGCGGCCCTGTCAAGCGGGAGCGCCACAATGAGCAGTTCTTC | CATSGPVKRERHNEQFF
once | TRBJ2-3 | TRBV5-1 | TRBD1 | TGCGCCAGCAGCTTACGACAGGGAAGCACAGATACGCAGTATTTT | CASSLRQGSTDTQYF
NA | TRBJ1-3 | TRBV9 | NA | TGTGCCAGCAGCGTAGTTCCGGGGATCTCTGGAAACACCATATATTTT | CASSVVPGISGNTIYF
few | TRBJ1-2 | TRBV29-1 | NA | TGCAGCGTCCCGGACAGATTCTACTATGGCTACACCTTC | CSVPDRFYYGYTF
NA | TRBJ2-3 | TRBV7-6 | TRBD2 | TGTGCCAGCAGCTTAGATAGCGGGCCTCTTTCAGATACGCAGTATTTT | CASSLDSGPLSDTQYF
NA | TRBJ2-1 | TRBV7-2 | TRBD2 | TGTGCCAGCAGCCCGGACGCTAGCGGAAGCAACAATGAGCAGTTCTTC | CASSPDASGSNNEQFF
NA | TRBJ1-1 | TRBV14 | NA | TGTGCCAGCAGCCAAGTCTATGGTGGTACTGAAGCTTTCTTT | CASSQVYGGTEAFF
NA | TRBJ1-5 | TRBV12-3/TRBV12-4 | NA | TGTGCCAGCAGTCAAACAGGGTCTCAGCCCCAGCATTTT | CASSQTGSQPQHF
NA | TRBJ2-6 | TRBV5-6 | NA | TGTGCCAGCAGGAAGAGCTCTGGGGCCAACGTCCTGACTTTC | CASRKSSGANVLTF
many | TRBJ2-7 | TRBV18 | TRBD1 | TGTGCCAGCTCATGGACAGGGGGCTTCGACGAGCAGTACTTC | CASSWTGGFDEQYF
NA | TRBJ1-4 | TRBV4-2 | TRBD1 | TGTGCCAGCAGCCAAGTCCCGACAGGGTTAGAAAAACTGTTTTTT | CASSQVPTGLEKLFF
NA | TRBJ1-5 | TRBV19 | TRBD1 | TGTGCCAGTGATAACAGGGGGATCGGCAATCAGCCCCAGCATTTT | CASDNRGIGNQPQHF
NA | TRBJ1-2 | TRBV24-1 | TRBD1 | TGTGCCACCAGTGATTCGGGACAGGGGAACTATGGCTACACCTTC | CATSDSGQGNYGYTF
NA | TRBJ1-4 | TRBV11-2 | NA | TGTGCCAGCAGCTTCTTTCAGGGGCGTGCAACTAATGAAAAACTGTTTTTT | CASSFFQGRATNEKLFF
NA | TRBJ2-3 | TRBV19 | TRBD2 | TGTGCCAGTAGCCTCCAGGCACTAGCGGGGGCGACAGATACGCAGTATTTT | CASSLQALAGATDTQYF
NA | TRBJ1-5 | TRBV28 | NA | TGTGCCAGCAATTGGGGGCCGCGCAATCAGCCCCAGCATTTT | CASNWGPRNQPQHF
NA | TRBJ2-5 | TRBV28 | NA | TGTGCCAGCGGAGGGCATGGGGCCCAGTACTTC | CASGGHGAQYF
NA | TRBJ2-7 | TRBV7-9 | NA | TGTGCCAGCAGCTCGGACATCTCCTACGAGCAGTACTTC | CASSSDISYEQYF
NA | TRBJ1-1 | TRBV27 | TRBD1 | TGTGCCAGCTGGGACAGGGACACTGAAGCTTTCTTT | CASWDRDTEAFF
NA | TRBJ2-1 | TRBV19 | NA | TGTGCCAGTAGTATTAAACTAGACCTATACAATGAGCAGTTCTTC | CASSIKLDLYNEQFF
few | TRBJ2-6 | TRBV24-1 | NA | TGTGCCACCAGTGACCCCAACTCCGAGCGCTCTGGGGCCAACGTCCTGACTTTC | CATSDPNSERSGANVLTF
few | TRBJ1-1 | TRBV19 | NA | TGTGCCAGTAAAAAAGAAAACTTAATGAACACTGAAGCTTTCTTT | CASKKENLMNTEAFF
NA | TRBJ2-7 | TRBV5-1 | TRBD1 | TGCGCCAGCAGCTTGGCCGGGACAGGGAAACACTACGAGCAGTACTTC | CASSLAGTGKHYEQYF